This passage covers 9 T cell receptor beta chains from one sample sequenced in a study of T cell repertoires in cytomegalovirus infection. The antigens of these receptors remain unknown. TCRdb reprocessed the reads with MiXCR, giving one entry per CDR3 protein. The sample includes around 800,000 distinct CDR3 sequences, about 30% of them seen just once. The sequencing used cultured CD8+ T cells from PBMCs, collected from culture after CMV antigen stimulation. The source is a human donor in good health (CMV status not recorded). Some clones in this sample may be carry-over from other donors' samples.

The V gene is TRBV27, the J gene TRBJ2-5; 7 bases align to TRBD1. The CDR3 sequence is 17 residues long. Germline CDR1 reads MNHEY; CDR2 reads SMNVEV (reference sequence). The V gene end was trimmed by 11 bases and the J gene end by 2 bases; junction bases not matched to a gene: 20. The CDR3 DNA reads TGTGCCGGCAAGCGACAGGGATACGGAGCGGAGCAAGAGACCCAGTACTTC. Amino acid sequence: CAGKRQGYGAEQETQYF.

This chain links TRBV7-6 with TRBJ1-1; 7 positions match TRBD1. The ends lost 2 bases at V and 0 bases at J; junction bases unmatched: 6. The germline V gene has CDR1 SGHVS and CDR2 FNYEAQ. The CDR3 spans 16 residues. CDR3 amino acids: CASSLSGTEMNTEAFF. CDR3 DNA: TGTGCCAGCAGCTTATCCGGGACAGAAATGAACACTGAAGCTTTCTTT.

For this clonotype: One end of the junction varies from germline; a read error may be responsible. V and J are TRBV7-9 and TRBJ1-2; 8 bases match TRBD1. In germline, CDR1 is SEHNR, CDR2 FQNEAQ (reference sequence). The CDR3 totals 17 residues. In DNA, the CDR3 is TGTACCAGCAGCTTACTTTCAGGGGGCGCGGTAGACTATGGCTACACCTTC. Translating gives CTSSLLSGGAVDYGYTF.

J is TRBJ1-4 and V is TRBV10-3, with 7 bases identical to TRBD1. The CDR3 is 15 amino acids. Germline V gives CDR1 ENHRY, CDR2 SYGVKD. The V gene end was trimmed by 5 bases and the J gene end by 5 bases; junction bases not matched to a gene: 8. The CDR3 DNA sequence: TGTGCCATCAGTCCCACCGGGACAGAAAATGAAAAACTGTTTTTT. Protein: CAISPTGTENEKLFF.

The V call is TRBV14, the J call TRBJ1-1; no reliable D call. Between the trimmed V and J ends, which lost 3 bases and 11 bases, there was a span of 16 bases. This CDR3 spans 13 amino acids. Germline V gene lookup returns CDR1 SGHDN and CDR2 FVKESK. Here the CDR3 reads CASSQPRGGDAFF. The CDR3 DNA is TGTGCCAGCAGCCAGCCTCGGGGTGGTGACGCTTTCTTT.

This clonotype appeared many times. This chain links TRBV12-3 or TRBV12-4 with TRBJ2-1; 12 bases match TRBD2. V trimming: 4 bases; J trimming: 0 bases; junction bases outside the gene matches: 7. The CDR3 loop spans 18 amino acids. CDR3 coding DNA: TGTGCCAGCAGTTCGACTAGCGGGGGCCCGAGCTCCTACAATGAGCAGTTCTTC. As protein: CASSSTSGGPSSYNEQFF.

The CDR3 spells CASSYSNGAGGSTDTQYF. CDR3 bases: TGTGCCAGCAGTTACTCGAATGGGGCGGGGGGAAGCACAGATACGCAGTATTTT. This chain connects TRBV6-5 to TRBJ2-3, with 8 bases aligning to TRBD2. This CDR3 is built from 18 residues. The ends lost 0 bases at V and 0 bases at J; junction bases unmatched: 8. CDR1 and CDR2 (germline): MNHEY, SVGAGI.

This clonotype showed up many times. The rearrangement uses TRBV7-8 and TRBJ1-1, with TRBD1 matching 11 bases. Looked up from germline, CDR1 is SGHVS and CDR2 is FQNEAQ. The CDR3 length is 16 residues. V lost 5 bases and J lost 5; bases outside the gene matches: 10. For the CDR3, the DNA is TGTGCCAGCAGCCCCGGGACAGGGGGTGTTAATACTGAAGCTTTCTTT. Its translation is CASSPGTGGVNTEAFF.

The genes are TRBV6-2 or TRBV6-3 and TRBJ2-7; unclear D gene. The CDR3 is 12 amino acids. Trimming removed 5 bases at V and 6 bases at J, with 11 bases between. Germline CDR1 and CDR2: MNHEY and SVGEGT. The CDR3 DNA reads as TGTGCCAGCAGTGAAGTGGGGATCGAGCAGTACGTC. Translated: CASSEVGIEQYV.